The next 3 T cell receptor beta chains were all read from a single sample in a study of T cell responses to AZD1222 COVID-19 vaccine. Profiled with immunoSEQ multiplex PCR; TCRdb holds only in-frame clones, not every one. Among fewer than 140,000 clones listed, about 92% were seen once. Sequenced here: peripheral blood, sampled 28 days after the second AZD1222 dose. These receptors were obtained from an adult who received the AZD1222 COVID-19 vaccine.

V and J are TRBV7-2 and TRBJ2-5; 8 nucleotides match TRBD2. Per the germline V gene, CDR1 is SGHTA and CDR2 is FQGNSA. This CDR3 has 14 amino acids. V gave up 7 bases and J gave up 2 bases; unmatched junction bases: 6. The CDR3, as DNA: TGTGCCAGCACCCCAGCGGGGGTGCAAGAGACCCAGTACTTC. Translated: CASTPAGVQETQYF.

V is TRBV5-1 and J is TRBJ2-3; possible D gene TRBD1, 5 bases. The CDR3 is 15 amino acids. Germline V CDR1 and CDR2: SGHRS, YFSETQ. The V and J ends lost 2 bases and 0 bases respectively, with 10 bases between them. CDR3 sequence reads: CASSLVGVSTDTQYF. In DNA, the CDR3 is TGCGCCAGCAGCTTAGTAGGGGTGAGCACAGATACGCAGTATTTT.

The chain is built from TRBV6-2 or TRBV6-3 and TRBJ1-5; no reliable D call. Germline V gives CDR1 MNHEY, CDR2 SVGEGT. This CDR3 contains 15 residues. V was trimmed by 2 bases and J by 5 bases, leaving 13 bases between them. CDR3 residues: CASSYKVYRHQPQHF. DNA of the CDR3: TGTGCCAGCAGTTACAAGGTGTATCGCCATCAGCCCCAGCATTTT.